These 11 T cell receptor beta chains share one sample of origin, sequenced in a study of vaccination effects on CD4 cells after COVID-19. Their antigen targets remain unknown. Assay used: immunoSEQ multiplex PCR; TCRdb lists only in-frame clones, some missing. Of around 50,000 clones detected, around 70% appear once; the ten largest clones hold 5% to 5.5%. Following 10 days of culture, CD4+ T cells were isolated. Infection dated between March and December 2020, before the Alpha, Beta and Delta variants reached the United States. Of the BNT162b2 and mRNA-1273 vaccines, participants received two doses of one or the other. The sample consisted of CD4+ T cells from PBMCs cultured without peptide, taken after COVID-19 vaccination. These receptor sequences come from a human donor who had a prior SARS-CoV-2 infection.

V and J are TRBV15 and TRBJ2-1; D is perhaps TRBD1 or TRBD2 (6 bases each). This CDR3 spans 15 amino acids. Per germline, CDR1 LNHNV and CDR2 YYDKDF (reference sequence). The ends were cut back, 2 bases at V and 7 bases at J, with 15 bases in the middle. The CDR3 DNA reads TGTGCCACCAGCAGATTTAGGGGGGCTGAAAATGAGCAGTTCTTC. Protein: CATSRFRGAENEQFF.

This clone was recorded once. The chain joins TRBV19 to TRBJ1-6; 8 nucleotides agree with TRBD1. V shed 6 bases and J 5 bases; nucleotides not matched to a gene: 0. The length of the CDR3 is 13 residues. CDR1 is LNHDA and CDR2 is SQIVND in the germline V gene (reference sequence). CDR3 coding DNA: TGTGCCAGTAGGGACAGGGATAATTCACCCCTCCACTTT. This gives the protein CASRDRDNSPLHF.

CDR3 residues: CASSEGQATAEETQYF. Written as DNA, the CDR3 is TGTGCCAGCAGTGAAGGACAGGCGACCGCTGAAGAGACCCAGTACTTC. The chain employs TRBV6-1 and TRBJ2-5; possible D gene TRBD1, 6 bases. V was cut by 1 base and J by 3 bases, with 15 bases left in between. Germline V gene data show CDR1 as MNHNS and CDR2 as SASEGT. The CDR3 has 16 residues.

This rearrangement joins TRBV10-3 to TRBJ2-7; 8 bases match TRBD1. The ends lost 11 bases at V and 3 bases at J; junction bases unmatched: 6. The CDR3 loop spans 12 amino acids. Germline-derived CDR1 and CDR2 are ENHRY and SYGVKD. CDR3 DNA: TGTGCCGTACAGGGGGGCTTCTACGAGCAGTACTTC. Translating it yields CAVQGGFYEQYF.

The V and J genes are TRBV28 and TRBJ1-2; D might be TRBD1 (5 bases). Trimming cost V 5 bases and J 5 bases, with 18 bases left between them. This CDR3 region has 15 residues. Germline values: CDR1 MDHEN, CDR2 SYDVKM. The CDR3: CASSPSPGARYGYTF. DNA for the CDR3: TGTGCCAGCAGTCCCTCTCCCGGGGCCAGATATGGCTACACCTTC.

This chain connects TRBV19 to TRBJ1-2; 7 bases align to TRBD1. Losses at the gene ends were 4 bases for V and 3 bases for J; bases not matched to a gene: 5. Germline V gene data show CDR1 as LNHDA and CDR2 as SQIVND (reference sequence). The CDR3 has 14 residues. The chain's CDR3 is CASSRSQGDYGYTF. CDR3 in DNA: TGTGCCAGTAGTAGGAGTCAGGGGGACTATGGCTACACCTTC.

Judged by abundance, this clone is large. J is TRBJ1-4 and V is TRBV15; maybe TRBD1 (5 bases). The CDR3 has 13 residues. The V and J ends lost 5 bases and 4 bases respectively, with 8 bases between them. Germline loops: CDR1 LNHNV, CDR2 YYDKDF (reference sequence). The DNA for the CDR3 is TGTGCCACCAGCTGGGGGGTTAATGAAAAACTGTTTTTT. This translates into CATSWGVNEKLFF.

J is TRBJ2-1 and V is TRBV7-9, with TRBD2 as a possible D gene (5 bases). This CDR3 contains 15 residues. Germline-derived CDR1 and CDR2 are SEHNR and FQNEAQ (reference sequence). V lost 5 bases and J lost 7, with 18 bases in between. The CDR3 sequence: CASSPRPTSFNEQFF. The CDR3 DNA reads as TGTGCCAGCAGCCCCCGACCCACTAGTTTTAATGAGCAGTTCTTC. Full variable domain (remainder filled in from reference TRBV7-9 and TRBJ2-1): DTGVSQNPRHKITKRGQNVTFRCDPISEHNRLYWYRQTLGQGPEFLTYFQNEAQLEKSRLLSDRFSAERPKGSFSTLEIQRTEQGDSAMYLCASSPRPTSFNEQFFGPGTRLTVL.

Only a few counts were recorded for this clone. This sequence joins TRBV15 and TRBJ2-7; a weak D match, TRBD1 (6 bases). Germline V gives CDR1 LNHNV, CDR2 YYDKDF (reference sequence). The CDR3 is made up of 13 amino acids. The V gene lost 3 bases and the J gene lost 2 bases, with 8 bases spanning the gap. The CDR3 loop is CATSRDSTYEQYF. CDR3 in DNA: TGTGCCACCAGCAGGGACAGCACCTACGAGCAGTACTTC.

V is TRBV2 and J is TRBJ1-2; TRBD1 aligns across 8 bases. Germline CDR1 reads SNHLY; CDR2 reads FYNNEI. There are 14 residues in the CDR3. V dropped 7 bases and J dropped 3; count of bases not matched to a gene: 7. CDR3 sequence reads: CASTRGRGDYGYTF. CDR3 sequence (DNA): TGTGCCAGCACCAGGGGGCGCGGGGACTATGGCTACACCTTC.

Only a few counts were recorded for this clone. V usage is TRBV5-1 and J usage is TRBJ1-6; D gene ambiguous. V dropped 3 bases and J dropped 7 bases, with 14 bases sitting between them. CDR3 size: 15 residues. Germline values: CDR1 SGHRS, CDR2 YFSETQ. The CDR3 reads CASSSQGPWNSPLHF. DNA for the CDR3: TGCGCCAGCAGCTCCCAAGGGCCTTGGAATTCACCCCTCCACTTT. Filled out from reference TRBV5-1 and TRBJ1-6, the complete variable domain reads KAGVTQTPRYLIKTRGQQVTLSCSPISGHRSVSWYQQTPGQGLQFLFEYFSETQRNKGNFPGRFSGRQFSNSRSEMNVSTLELGDSALYLCASSSQGPWNSPLHFGNGTRLTVT.